The 30 T cell receptor beta chains below all came from one sample that was sequenced in a study of T cell clonotyping in hematopoietic cell transplantation. The method was immunoSEQ multiplex PCR; TCRdb's version includes in-frame clones alone and lacks a portion of them. Of about 8,900 clones in the sample, 80% to 95% were seen once. The material was PBMCs, obtained 100 days after allogeneic stem cell transplant. The receptors originated from a male patient aged 50 to 59 who had an allogeneic stem cell transplant from a related donor, so T cells may come from the graft donor. Some clones in this sample may be carry-over from other donors' samples.

A remark on this clone: At one end the junction does not follow the germline gene, possibly because of a read error. The chain employs TRBV20-1 and TRBJ1-2; a possible D gene is TRBD1 (5 bases). The CDR3 extends over 11 amino acids. The V gene's germline CDR1 is DFQATT and CDR2 SNEGSKA (reference sequence). CDR3 sequence reads: CSAKGRYGYTF. CDR3 nucleotides: TGCAGCGCTAAGGGGCGGTATGGCTACACCTTC.

The V gene is TRBV5-1, the J gene TRBJ2-7; 14 positions agree with TRBD2. Germline V gives CDR1 SGHRS, CDR2 YFSETQ. Trimming cost V 0 bases and J 3 bases; bases outside gene matches: 5. This CDR3 has 17 residues. CDR3 nucleotide sequence: TGCGCCAGCAGCTTGGGACTAGCGGGAGGGCAAAACTACGAGCAGTACTTC. It codes for CASSLGLAGGQNYEQYF.

This chain connects TRBV21-1 to TRBJ2-3. TRBV21-1 constitutes a pseudogene. The CDR3 covers 14 residues. As DNA, the CDR3 is TGTGCCAGCAGCAAAGGGGTTACGGAAGATACGCAGTATTTT. Protein product: CASSKGVTEDTQYF.

The CDR3 sequence is CASSQQRGPDTQYF. CDR3 in DNA: TGCGCCAGCAGCCAACAGAGGGGCCCAGATACGCAGTATTTT. V is TRBV4-1 and J is TRBJ2-3; either TRBD1 or TRBD2 may fit D (5 bases each). V was shortened by 2 bases and J by 4 bases, with 10 bases between the two germline ends. Germline V CDR1 and CDR2: MGHRA, YSYEKL. This CDR3 is 14 amino acids long.

This clone is a singleton in its sample. The rearrangement links TRBV7-9 to TRBJ1-1, with no clear D. Trimming removed 5 bases at V and 3 bases at J, with 10 bases between. Looked up from germline, CDR1 is SEHNR and CDR2 is FQNEAQ (reference sequence). This CDR3 contains 13 residues. CDR3 DNA: TGTGCCAGCAGCCCACAACGGGACACTGAAGCTTTCTTT. This encodes CASSPQRDTEAFF.

The chain uses TRBV11-2 and TRBJ2-5; D is unresolved. This CDR3 has 16 amino acids. Per germline, CDR1 SGHAT and CDR2 FQNNGV. Trimming took 6 bases from V and 2 from J, leaving 19 bases between them. The CDR3 sequence is CASRWSQVYPQETQYF. In DNA form, the CDR3 reads TGTGCCAGCAGATGGAGTCAGGTCTACCCACAAGAGACCCAGTACTTC. The whole variable domain, filled in from reference TRBV11-2 and TRBJ2-5, reads EAGVAQSPRYKIIEKRQSVAFWCNPISGHATLYWYQQILGQGPKLLIQFQNNGVVDDSQLPKDRFSAERLKGVDSTLKIQPAKLEDSAVYLCASRWSQVYPQETQYFGPGTRLLVL.

The CDR3 bases are TGCGCCAGCAGCGACCCCGTGGGTACTGGGGCCAACGTCCTGACTTTC. Encoded protein: CASSDPVGTGANVLTF. The chain couples TRBV5-1 to TRBJ2-6; D call uncertain. The ends were cut back, 4 bases at V and 2 bases at J, with 13 bases in the middle. Germline CDR1 is SGHRS and CDR2 is YFSETQ. This CDR3 is built from 16 residues.

The rearrangement links TRBV18 to TRBJ1-1; possible D gene TRBD1, 5 bases. Germline CDR1 reads KGHSH; CDR2 reads LQKENI. The CDR3 length is 15 residues. V lost 2 bases to trimming and J lost 0 bases, with 10 bases between them. The CDR3 DNA reads TGTGCCAGCTCACCAACGGGGCCAATGAACACTGAAGCTTTCTTT. Amino acid sequence: CASSPTGPMNTEAFF. The full variable domain, rest sourced from reference TRBV18 and TRBJ1-1, is NAGVMQNPRHLVRRRGQEARLRCSPMKGHSHVYWYRQLPEEGLKFMVYLQKENIIDESGMPKERFSAEFPKEGPSILRIQQVVRGDSAAYFCASSPTGPMNTEAFFGQGTRLTVV.

This rearrangement joins TRBV4-2 to TRBJ2-5, with a weak D call TRBD1 (6 bases). Per the germline V gene, CDR1 is LGHNA and CDR2 is YNFKEQ. Trimming left V 2 bases short and J 1 base short, with 11 bases between. CDR3 size: 15 residues. The CDR3 reads CASSQSRDTQETQYF. Here the CDR3 DNA reads TGTGCCAGCAGCCAATCCCGGGACACCCAAGAGACCCAGTACTTC.

The chain recombines TRBV6-1 with TRBJ2-2, with TRBD1 matching over 7 bases. V lost 4 bases, J lost 6 bases, and 5 bases stayed unmatched. CDR1 and CDR2 from the germline V gene are MNHNS and SASEGT. This CDR3 region has 14 residues. CDR3 sequence reads: CASSALTGAGELFF. CDR3 in DNA: TGTGCCAGCAGTGCTCTTACAGGGGCCGGGGAGCTGTTTTTT.

V gene TRBV18 combines with J gene TRBJ2-5; D unresolved. Germline CDR1 and CDR2: KGHSH and LQKENI. The CDR3 sequence is 11 residues long. Trimming took off 6 bases at V and 2 bases at J, with 4 bases between the two ends. Here the CDR3 DNA reads TGTGCCAGCTCCGAACAAGAGACCCAGTACTTC. Protein product: CASSEQETQYF.

This clone came up once. V and J are TRBV9 and TRBJ2-2; D is ambiguous. The CDR3 is made up of 14 amino acids. Per the germline V gene, CDR1 is SGDLS and CDR2 is YYNGEE. The V and J ends lost 4 bases and 5 bases respectively, with 12 bases between them. The CDR3 coding sequence is TGTGCCAGCAGCCCCCCGCCCGGGACCGGGGAGCTGTTTTTT. Translated: CASSPPPGTGELFF.

The chain carries TRBV14 and TRBJ2-2, with 7 bases lining up with TRBD1. The V gene end was trimmed by 1 base and the J gene end by 0 bases; junction bases not matched to a gene: 2. Germline CDR1 SGHDN, CDR2 FVKESK. The CDR3 has 16 amino acids. The CDR3 DNA sequence: TGTGCCAGCAGCCAAGGAGGGACAGCGAACACCGGGGAGCTGTTTTTT. This encodes CASSQGGTANTGELFF.

This chain links TRBV6-1 with TRBJ1-2; D gene unclear. Trimming shortened V by 2 bases and J by 3 bases, and 10 bases separated the two germline ends. From germline, CDR1 is MNHNS and CDR2 SASEGT. This CDR3 has 14 residues. CDR3 nucleotide sequence: TGTGCCAGCAGTGAACCTCCCCCCGACTATGGCTACACCTTC. It translates to CASSEPPPDYGYTF.

The chain joins TRBV10-1 to TRBJ2-1; tentative D call: TRBD2 (7 bases). The CDR3 is 13 residues long. Germline CDR1 WNHNN, CDR2 SYGVQD (reference sequence). CDR3 sequence reads: CAGGGASYNEQFF. DNA of the CDR3: TGCGCGGGAGGGGGGGCCTCCTACAATGAGCAGTTCTTC.

The chain joins TRBV7-6 to TRBJ1-5; D remains unclear. The CDR3 covers 16 residues. Trimming stripped 2 bases from V and 0 bases from J, with 11 bases between. Germline CDR1 SGHVS, CDR2 FNYEAQ. The DNA for the CDR3 is TGTGCCAGCAGCTTATTCGCGGGATTTAGCAATCAGCCCCAGCATTTT. It encodes CASSLFAGFSNQPQHF.

The chain couples TRBV25-1 to TRBJ2-1; TRBD2 agrees at 11 bases. Germline assignment: CDR1 MGHDK and CDR2 SYGVNS. The trim removed 6 bases at V and 9 bases at J, leaving 7 bases unmatched. The CDR3 is 14 amino acids. CDR3 in DNA: TGTGCCAGCAGCCTTAGCGGGAGGGCCGGTGAGCAGTTCTTC. Residues: CASSLSGRAGEQFF.

The V gene is TRBV7-3, the J gene TRBJ2-3, with D unresolved. Germline V gene sequence: CDR1 SGHTA, CDR2 FQGTGA. This CDR3 is 12 amino acids long. V dropped 8 bases and J dropped 6 bases, with 12 bases sitting between them. The CDR3 protein is CASGQAPDTQYF. The CDR3 DNA reads TGTGCCAGCGGTCAGGCGCCGGATACGCAGTATTTT.

In its sample, this clone was seen once. The rearrangement joins TRBV30 to TRBJ1-1; D is perhaps TRBD1 (5 bases). The CDR3 has 13 amino acids. Trimming took off 1 base at V and 1 base at J, with 7 bases between the two ends. Looked up from germline, CDR1 is GTSNPN and CDR2 is SVGIG (reference sequence). CDR3 DNA sequence: TGTGCCTGGAGTGACGGGACGAACACTGAAGCTTTCTTT. Protein sequence: CAWSDGTNTEAFF.

This clone occurred a few times. The junction departs from the called germline gene at one end, perhaps through a read error. The rearrangement links TRBV13 to TRBJ2-3; D perhaps matches TRBD1 (6 bases). CDR1 and CDR2 from the germline V gene are PRHDT and FYEKMQ (reference sequence). The CDR3 consists of 14 residues. For the CDR3, the DNA is TGTGCCAGCAGCATAGGGGGTCTTTTGGATACGCAGTATTTT. It encodes CASSIGGLLDTQYF.

The chain uses TRBV11-2 and TRBJ1-6; tentatively, D is TRBD1 (5 bases). The CDR3 is 15 amino acids. V was pared by 3 bases and J by 7 bases, with 13 bases between. Germline lookup yields CDR1 SGHAT and CDR2 FQNNGV. DNA of the CDR3: TGTGCCAGCAGCTTGGTGGGACTGAGCAATTCACCCCTCCACTTT. As protein: CASSLVGLSNSPLHF.

This chain connects TRBV2 to TRBJ2-7, with 7 bases identical to TRBD2. The CDR3 extends over 17 amino acids. CDR1 and CDR2 from the germline V gene are SNHLY and FYNNEI. V gave up 5 bases and J gave up 3 bases; unmatched junction bases: 16. The CDR3 is CASSPTYYTAGYYEQYF. CDR3 bases: TGTGCCAGCAGTCCGACGTATTATACAGCGGGATACTACGAGCAGTACTTC. Based on the CDR3 plus reference TRBV2 and TRBJ2-7, the full variable domain is EPEVTQTPSHQVTQMGQEVILRCVPISNHLYFYWYRQILGQKVEFLVSFYNNEISEKSEIFDDQFSVERPDGSNFTLKIRSTKLEDSAMYFCASSPTYYTAGYYEQYFGPGTRLTVT.

This chain connects TRBV18 to TRBJ2-7; 10 bases map to TRBD1. The CDR3 spans 13 residues. V dropped 4 bases and J dropped 3; count of bases not matched to a gene: 0. Germline CDR1 is KGHSH and CDR2 is LQKENI. The CDR3 protein is CASSRTGGYEQYF. The DNA of the CDR3 is TGTGCCAGCTCACGGACAGGGGGCTACGAGCAGTACTTC.

The rearrangement joins TRBV7-9 to TRBJ2-3; 7 bases are shared with TRBD1. CDR1 and CDR2 (germline): SEHNR, FQNEAQ (reference sequence). After removal of 2 bases from V and 9 bases from J, the junction contained 5 bases not matched to a gene. CDR3 length equals 13 residues. The chain's CDR3 is CASSLLSTGTQYF. The CDR3 DNA reads TGTGCCAGCAGCTTACTGTCGACAGGGACGCAGTATTTT.

The chain combines TRBV2 with TRBJ1-1; no clear D gene. The germline V and J ends were trimmed by 5 bases and 6 bases, with 13 bases remaining between them. CDR1 SNHLY and CDR2 FYNNEI come from the germline V gene. This CDR3 has 13 amino acids. CDR3 nucleotide sequence: TGTGCCAGCAGTCGGACGCAGAATTCTGAAGCTTTCTTT. It yields the protein CASSRTQNSEAFF.

This sequence joins TRBV20-1 and TRBJ2-1, with unresolved D. V shed 2 bases and J shed 3 bases, with 2 bases lying between them. Germline assignment: CDR1 DFQATT and CDR2 SNEGSKA (reference sequence). The CDR3 has 11 residues. This chain's CDR3 is CSARFYNEQFF. The CDR3, as DNA: TGCAGTGCTAGATTCTACAATGAGCAGTTCTTC.

This sequence joins TRBV11-2 and TRBJ2-7; 8 nucleotides line up with TRBD1. CDR1 SGHAT and CDR2 FQNNGV come from the germline V gene. There are 16 residues in the CDR3. Trimming took 4 bases from V and 1 from J; bases not matched to a gene: 9. The CDR3 DNA follows: TGTGCCAGCAGCTCTGCAGACAGGGGTTATTCCTACGAGCAGTACTTC. Its protein product is CASSSADRGYSYEQYF.

V usage is TRBV6-1 and J usage is TRBJ2-2, with 12 bases lining up with TRBD2. CDR1 and CDR2 (germline): MNHNS, SASEGT. V was pared by 3 bases and J by 7 bases, with 6 bases of the junction left unmatched. This CDR3 region has 16 residues. In DNA, the CDR3 is TGTGCCAGCAGTGATTCTAGCGGGGGGGCCAGCGGGGAGCTGTTTTTT. Encoded protein: CASSDSSGGASGELFF.

Here the CDR3 reads CASSLRGRQGGEGYTF. Here the CDR3 DNA reads TGTGCCAGCAGCTTGCGTGGTCGGCAGGGAGGCGAGGGCTACACCTTC. The gene calls are TRBV5-6 and TRBJ1-2; maybe TRBD1 (5 bases). Germline CDR1 and CDR2: SGHDT and YYEEEE. There are 16 residues in the CDR3. The V and J ends lost 1 base and 8 bases respectively, with 21 bases between them.

This clone was counted once. The V gene is TRBV7-8, the J gene TRBJ2-5; TRBD1 matches 7 bases. Germline assignment: CDR1 SGHVS and CDR2 FQNEAQ. Unmatched junction bases numbered 0, after V lost 3 bases and J lost 2 bases. This CDR3 is built from 13 residues. For the CDR3, the DNA is TGTGCCAGCAGCTTGGGACAGCAAGAGACCCAGTACTTC. This gives the protein CASSLGQQETQYF.